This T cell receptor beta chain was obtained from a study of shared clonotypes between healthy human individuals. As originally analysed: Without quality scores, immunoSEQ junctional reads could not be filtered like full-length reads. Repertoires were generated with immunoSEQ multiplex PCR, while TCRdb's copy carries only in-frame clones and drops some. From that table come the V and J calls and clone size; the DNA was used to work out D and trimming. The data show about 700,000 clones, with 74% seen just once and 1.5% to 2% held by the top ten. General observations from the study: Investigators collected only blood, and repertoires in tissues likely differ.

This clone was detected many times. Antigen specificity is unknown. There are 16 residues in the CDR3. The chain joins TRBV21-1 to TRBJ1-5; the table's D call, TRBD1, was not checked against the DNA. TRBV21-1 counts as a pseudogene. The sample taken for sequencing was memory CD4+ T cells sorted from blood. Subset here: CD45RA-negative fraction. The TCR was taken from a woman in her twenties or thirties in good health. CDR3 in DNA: TGTGCCAGCAGCACAAGACAGGCCTATAGCAATCAGCCCCAGCATTTT. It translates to CASSTRQAYSNQPQHF.